Each of the 8 T cell receptor beta chains below was sequenced from the same sample in a study of control samples from healthy donors and cancer patients. TCRdb keeps only in-frame clones here, not all; method: immunoSEQ multiplex PCR. In the table there are around 94,000 clones, 93% of which are singletons. The material sequenced was blood. These receptors were collected from a woman aged 25-40 years in good health.

The V gene is TRBV11-3, the J gene TRBJ1-2; D gene uncertain. Trimming removed 1 base from V and 0 bases from J, with 15 bases in between. Germline CDR1 SGHNT, CDR2 YENEEA. The CDR3 runs 17 residues. Here the CDR3 reads CASSLVKRLVANYGYTF. In nucleotides, the CDR3 is TGTGCCAGCAGCTTAGTGAAGAGGTTGGTAGCTAACTATGGCTACACCTTC. Full variable domain (outside the CDR3, taken from reference TRBV11-3 and TRBJ1-2): EAGVVQSPRYKIIEKKQPVAFWCNPISGHNTLYWYLQNLGQGPELLIRYENEEAVDDSQLPKDRFSAERLKGVDSTLKIQPAELGDSAVYLCASSLVKRLVANYGYTFGSGTRLTVV.

This chain uses TRBV28 with TRBJ1-6; 8 positions match TRBD1. With V trimmed by 3 bases and J by 13 bases, 11 bases remained unmatched. From germline, CDR1 is MDHEN and CDR2 SYDVKM. CDR3 size: 15 residues. The CDR3 spells CASSFQTGGTGPLHF. The CDR3 DNA reads TGTGCCAGCAGTTTTCAAACAGGGGGTACTGGGCCCCTCCACTTT.

The genes are TRBV11-3 and TRBJ2-5; 9 bases match TRBD1. After removal of 4 bases from V and 1 base from J, the junction contained 4 bases not matched to a gene. Germline assignment: CDR1 SGHNT and CDR2 YENEEA. The CDR3 covers 15 residues. The CDR3, as DNA: TGTGCCAGCAGCTCGGGACAGGGTATCCAAGAGACCCAGTACTTC. It codes for CASSSGQGIQETQYF.

This chain uses TRBV9 with TRBJ2-1; D is unresolved. Germline lookup yields CDR1 SGDLS and CDR2 YYNGEE. V was clipped by 0 bases and J by 1 base, with 8 bases between them. The CDR3 totals 15 residues. This CDR3 is CASSVAHGSYNEQFF. The CDR3, as DNA: TGTGCCAGCAGCGTAGCCCATGGGTCCTACAATGAGCAGTTCTTC.

V usage is TRBV4-1 and J usage is TRBJ2-5; the D gene is possibly TRBD2 (5 bases). V gave up 2 bases and J gave up 4 bases, with 14 bases separating them. This CDR3 is 15 amino acids long. Germline loops: CDR1 MGHRA, CDR2 YSYEKL. The CDR3 sequence: CASSQILRGGETQYF. The CDR3, as DNA: TGCGCCAGCAGCCAAATCCTCCGAGGAGGAGAGACCCAGTACTTC.

The V call is TRBV28, the J call TRBJ1-2; tentatively, D is TRBD1 (6 bases). Trimming left V 8 bases short and J 4 bases short, with 11 bases between. CDR3 length equals 12 residues. Germline CDR1 reads MDHEN; CDR2 reads SYDVKM. CDR3 region: CASGGLGYGYTF. The CDR3 coding sequence is TGTGCCAGCGGGGGGCTTGGCTATGGCTACACCTTC.

The CDR3 spells CASSLTRDDGYTF. The CDR3 DNA follows: TGTGCCAGCAGCTTAACACGGGACGATGGCTACACCTTC. The rearrangement joins TRBV11-2 to TRBJ1-2, with a weak D call TRBD1 (5 bases). The CDR3 is 13 residues long. Germline CDR1 and CDR2: SGHAT and FQNNGV. The V end was cut by 2 bases, the J end by 6 bases, with 10 bases between.

J is TRBJ1-4 and V is TRBV4-2, with a tentative D call TRBD1 (5 bases). Between the trimmed V and J ends, which lost 0 bases and 0 bases, there was a span of 8 bases. From germline, CDR1 is LGHNA and CDR2 YNFKEQ. This CDR3 is built from 16 residues. The CDR3 here is CASSQEGGATNEKLFF. In nucleotides, the CDR3 is TGTGCCAGCAGCCAAGAGGGGGGGGCAACTAATGAAAAACTGTTTTTT.